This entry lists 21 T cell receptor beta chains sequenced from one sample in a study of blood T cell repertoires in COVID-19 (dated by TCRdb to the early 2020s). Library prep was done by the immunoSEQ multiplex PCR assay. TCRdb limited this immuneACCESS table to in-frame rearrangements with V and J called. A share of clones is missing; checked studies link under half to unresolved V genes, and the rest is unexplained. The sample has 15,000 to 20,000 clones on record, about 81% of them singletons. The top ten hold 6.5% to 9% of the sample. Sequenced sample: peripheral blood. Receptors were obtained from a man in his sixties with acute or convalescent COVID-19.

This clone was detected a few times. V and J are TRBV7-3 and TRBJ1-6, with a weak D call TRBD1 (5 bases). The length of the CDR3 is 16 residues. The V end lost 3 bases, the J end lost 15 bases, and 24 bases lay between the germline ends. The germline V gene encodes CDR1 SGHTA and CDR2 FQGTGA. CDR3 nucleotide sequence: TGTGCCAGCAGCTTGGCCGGCGCAGCGCCTTGGGGGGACCTCCACTTT. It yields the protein CASSLAGAAPWGDLHF.

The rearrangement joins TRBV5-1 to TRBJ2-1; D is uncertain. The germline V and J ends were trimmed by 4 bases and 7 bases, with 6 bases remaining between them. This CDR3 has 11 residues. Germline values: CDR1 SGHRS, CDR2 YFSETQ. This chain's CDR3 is CASSLLNEQFF. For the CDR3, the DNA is TGCGCCAGCAGCCTACTTAATGAGCAGTTCTTC.

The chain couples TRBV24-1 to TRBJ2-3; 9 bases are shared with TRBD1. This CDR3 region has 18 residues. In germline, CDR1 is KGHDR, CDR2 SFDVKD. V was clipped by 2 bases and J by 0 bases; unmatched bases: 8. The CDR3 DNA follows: TGTGCCACCAGTGATTCTAGTTGGACAGGGGCCAGCACAGATACGCAGTATTTT. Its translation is CATSDSSWTGASTDTQYF.

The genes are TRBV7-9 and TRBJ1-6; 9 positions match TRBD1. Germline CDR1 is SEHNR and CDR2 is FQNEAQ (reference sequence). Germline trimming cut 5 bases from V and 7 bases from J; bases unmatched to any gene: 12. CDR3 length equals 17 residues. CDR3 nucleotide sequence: TGTGCCAGCAGCAGAACAGGAGACAGGGGGGTGAATTCACCCCTCCACTTT. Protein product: CASSRTGDRGVNSPLHF.

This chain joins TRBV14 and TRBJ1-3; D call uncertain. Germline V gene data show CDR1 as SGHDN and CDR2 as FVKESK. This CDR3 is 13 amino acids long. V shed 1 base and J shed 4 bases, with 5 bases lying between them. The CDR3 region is CASSQALGNTIYF. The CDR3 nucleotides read TGTGCCAGCAGCCAAGCTCTCGGAAACACCATATATTTT. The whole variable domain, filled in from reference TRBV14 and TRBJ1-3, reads EAGVTQFPSHSVIEKGQTVTLRCDPISGHDNLYWYRRVMGKEIKFLLHFVKESKQDESGMPNNRFLAERTGGTYSTLKVQPAELEDSGVYFCASSQALGNTIYFGEGSWLTVV.

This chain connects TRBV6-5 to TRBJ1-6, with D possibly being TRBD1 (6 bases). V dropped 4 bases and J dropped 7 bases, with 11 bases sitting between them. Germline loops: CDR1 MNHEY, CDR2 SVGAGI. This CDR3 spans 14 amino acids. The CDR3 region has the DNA TGTGCCAGCAGTTCCGACAGGCGAAATTCACCCCTCCACTTT. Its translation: CASSSDRRNSPLHF.

CDR3 residues: CASSLNRDNEQFF. In nucleotides, the CDR3 is TGTGCCAGCAGCTTAAACAGGGACAATGAGCAGTTCTTC. V and J are TRBV7-2 and TRBJ2-1; possible D gene TRBD1, 6 bases. Trimming cost V 2 bases and J 5 bases, with 7 bases left between them. CDR1 and CDR2 (germline): SGHTA, FQGNSA. CDR3 size: 13 residues.

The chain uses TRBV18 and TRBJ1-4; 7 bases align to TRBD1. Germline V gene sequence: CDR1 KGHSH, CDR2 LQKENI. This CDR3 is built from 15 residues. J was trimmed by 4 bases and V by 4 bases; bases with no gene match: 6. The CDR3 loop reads CASSLWGQINEKLFF. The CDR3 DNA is TGTGCCAGCTCACTCTGGGGACAGATTAATGAAAAACTGTTTTTT. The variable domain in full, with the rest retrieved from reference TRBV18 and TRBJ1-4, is NAGVMQNPRHLVRRRGQEARLRCSPMKGHSHVYWYRQLPEEGLKFMVYLQKENIIDESGMPKERFSAEFPKEGPSILRIQQVVRGDSAAYFCASSLWGQINEKLFFGSGTQLSVL.

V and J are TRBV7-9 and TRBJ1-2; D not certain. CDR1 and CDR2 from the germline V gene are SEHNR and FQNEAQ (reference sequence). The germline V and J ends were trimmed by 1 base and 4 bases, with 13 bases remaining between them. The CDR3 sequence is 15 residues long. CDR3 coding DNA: TGTGCCAGCAGCTTAGTTGGGAGCGGGTTCTATGGCTACACCTTC. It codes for CASSLVGSGFYGYTF.

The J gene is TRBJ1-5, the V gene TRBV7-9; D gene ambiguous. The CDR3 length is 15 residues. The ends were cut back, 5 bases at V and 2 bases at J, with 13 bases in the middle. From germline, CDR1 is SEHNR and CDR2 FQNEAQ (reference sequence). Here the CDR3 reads CASSNGREGNQPQHF. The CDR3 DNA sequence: TGTGCCAGCAGCAACGGCCGGGAGGGCAATCAGCCCCAGCATTTT.

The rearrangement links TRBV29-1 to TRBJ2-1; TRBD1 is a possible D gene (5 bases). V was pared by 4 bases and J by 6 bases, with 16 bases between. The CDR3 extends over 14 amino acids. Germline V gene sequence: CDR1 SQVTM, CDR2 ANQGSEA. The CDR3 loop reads CSVGSGQGSNEQFF. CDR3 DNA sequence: TGCAGCGTTGGCTCTGGGCAGGGAAGCAATGAGCAGTTCTTC.

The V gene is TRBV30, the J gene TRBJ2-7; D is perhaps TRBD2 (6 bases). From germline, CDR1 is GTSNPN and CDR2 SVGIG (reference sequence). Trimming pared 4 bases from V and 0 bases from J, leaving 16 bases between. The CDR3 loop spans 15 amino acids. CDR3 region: CAWTLGTLSSYEQYF. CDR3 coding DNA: TGTGCCTGGACCCTGGGGACTTTAAGCTCCTACGAGCAGTACTTC.

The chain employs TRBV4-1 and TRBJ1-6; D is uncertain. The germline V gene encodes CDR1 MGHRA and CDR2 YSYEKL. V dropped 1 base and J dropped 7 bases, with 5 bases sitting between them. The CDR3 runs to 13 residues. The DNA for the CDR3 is TGCGCCAGCAGCCAAGGCCTAAATTCACCCCTCCACTTT. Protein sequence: CASSQGLNSPLHF.

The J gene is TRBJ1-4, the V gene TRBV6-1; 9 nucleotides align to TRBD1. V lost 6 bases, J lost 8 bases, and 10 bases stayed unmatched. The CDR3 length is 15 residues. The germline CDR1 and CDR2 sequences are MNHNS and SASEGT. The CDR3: CASRTPGTGTEKLFF. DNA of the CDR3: TGTGCCAGCAGGACCCCCGGGACAGGGACGGAAAAACTGTTTTTT.

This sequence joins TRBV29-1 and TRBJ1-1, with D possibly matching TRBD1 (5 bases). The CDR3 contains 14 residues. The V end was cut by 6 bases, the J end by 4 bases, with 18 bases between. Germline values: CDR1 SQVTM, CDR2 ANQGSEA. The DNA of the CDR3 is TGCAGCGTCTCCCGGGGGATGGGGTTCACTGAAGCTTTCTTT. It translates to CSVSRGMGFTEAFF.

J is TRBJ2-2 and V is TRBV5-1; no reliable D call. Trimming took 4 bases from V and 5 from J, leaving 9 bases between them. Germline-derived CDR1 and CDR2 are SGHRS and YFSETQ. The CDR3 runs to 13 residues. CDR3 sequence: CASSDSRTGELFF. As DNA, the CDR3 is TGCGCCAGCAGCGACTCGCGTACCGGGGAGCTGTTTTTT.

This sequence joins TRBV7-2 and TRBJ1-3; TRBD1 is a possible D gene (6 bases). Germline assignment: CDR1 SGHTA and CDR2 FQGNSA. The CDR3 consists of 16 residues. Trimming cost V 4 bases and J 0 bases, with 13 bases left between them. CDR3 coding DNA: TGTGCCAGCAGCTCCGGGACACCTAACTCTGGAAACACCATATATTTT. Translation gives CASSSGTPNSGNTIYF.

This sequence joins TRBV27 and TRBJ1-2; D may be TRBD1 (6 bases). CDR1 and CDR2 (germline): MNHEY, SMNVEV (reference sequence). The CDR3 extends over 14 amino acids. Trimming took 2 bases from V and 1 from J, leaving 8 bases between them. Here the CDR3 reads CASSLQGGNYGYTF. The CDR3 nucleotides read TGTGCCAGCAGTTTACAAGGGGGTAACTATGGCTACACCTTC.

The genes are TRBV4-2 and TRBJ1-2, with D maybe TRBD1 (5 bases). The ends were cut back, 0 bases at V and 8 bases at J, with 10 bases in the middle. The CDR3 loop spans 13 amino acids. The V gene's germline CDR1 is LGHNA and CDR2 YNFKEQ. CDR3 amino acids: CASSQDIKGGYTF. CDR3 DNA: TGTGCCAGCAGCCAAGATATCAAGGGGGGCTACACCTTC.

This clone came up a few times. The CDR3 nucleotides are TGTGCCAGCAGCTCTACCGGGGGGCAGTTCTTC. As protein: CASSSTGGQFF. V and J are TRBV7-9 and TRBJ2-1, with a tentative D call TRBD2 (6 bases). The CDR3 has 11 residues. V was clipped by 4 bases and J by 12 bases, with 10 bases between them. Germline values: CDR1 SEHNR, CDR2 FQNEAQ (reference sequence).

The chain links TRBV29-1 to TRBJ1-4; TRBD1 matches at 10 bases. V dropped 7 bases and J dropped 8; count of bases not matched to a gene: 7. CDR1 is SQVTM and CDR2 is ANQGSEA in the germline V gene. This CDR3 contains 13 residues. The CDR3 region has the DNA TGCAGCGCCGGGAAGGACAGGGGGGAAAAACTGTTTTTT. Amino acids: CSAGKDRGEKLFF.